The clone carrying this T cell receptor (beta chain) showed up just a few times. Reverse transcription of all isolated RNA meant that expressed TCRB transcripts were sequenced. Measured with immunoSEQ multiplex PCR; TCRdb has only the in-frame clones, and not every one. The sample shows some 180,000 clones, around 13% of them seen only once. This sample was taken from a study of beta chain features in type 1 diabetes. The V and J ends lost 1 base and 2 bases respectively, with 8 bases between them. CDR1 is SGHVS, CDR2 FQNEAQ, per germline. The CDR3 consists of 14 residues. The clonotype was recovered from a woman aged 18-29 years in good health. Sequences were obtained from central memory CD4+ T cells from blood. V usage is TRBV7-8 and J usage is TRBJ2-5; D not resolved. The CDR3 sequence is CASSLETRQETQYF. The CDR3 nucleotides are TGTGCCAGCAGCTTAGAGACAAGACAAGAGACCCAGTACTTC.